This T cell receptor (beta chain) was sequenced for a study of T cell responses to AZD1222 COVID-19 vaccine. Study conclusions and caveats: It was only 6 or 7 AZD1222 recipients who were seropositive at baseline. The donor cohort was predominantly white British with a female majority, and clonal diversity may have been underestimated. Every sample of the repertoires postdated the peak T cell response.

Clones were sequenced by immunoSEQ multiplex PCR, and TCRdb holds only the in-frame ones, with some missing. The repertoire holds 72,000 or so clones, with roughly nine tenths as singletons. Turning to this clone: Its antigen is not identified.

This CDR3 region has 15 residues. Germline-derived CDR1 and CDR2 are SGHVS and FNYEAQ. Trimming left V 5 bases short and J 5 bases short, with 15 bases between. V is TRBV7-6 and J is TRBJ2-2; D is possibly TRBD1 (6 bases). Material: peripheral blood, obtained on day 0 of AZD1222 vaccination. This receptor was obtained from an adult in good health. This chain's CDR3 is CASSAAGEGTGELFF. CDR3 in DNA: TGTGCCAGCAGCGCAGCAGGGGAAGGGACCGGGGAGCTGTTTTTT.